Presented here are 15 T cell receptor beta chains from one specimen sequenced in a study of post-analysis software for immune sequencing data. Overall study results and limits: A few TRBV segments (TRBV5-6, TRBV5-1 and TRBV20-1 among them) occurred more frequently in patients than in controls.

No antigen has been assigned to these receptors. Researchers reported that TCR beta cDNA libraries carried unique molecular identifiers. TCRdb recomputed calls from the PCR reads with MiXCR, one row per CDR3 protein. The table has 650,000 to 850,000 distinct CDR3 sequences, under 60% seen once. Sequencing used blood. The receptors were gathered from a girl between 10 and 17 years old with multiple sclerosis.

This clonotype was observed a single time. An end of the junction does not agree with germline; a read error may underlie this. CDR3 nucleotide sequence: TGTGCCATCAGTCGACAGGGGGGATATGTTAACCATGGCTACACCTTC. As protein: CAISRQGGYVNHGYTF. The rearrangement links TRBV10-3 to TRBJ1-2, with 9 bases that match TRBD1. The CDR3 contains 16 residues. CDR1 ENHRY and CDR2 SYGVKD come from the germline V gene.

The chain uses TRBV2 and TRBJ2-5, with TRBD2 matching 12 bases. The germline gives CDR1 SNHLY, CDR2 FYNNEI. There are 16 residues in the CDR3. J was trimmed by 7 bases and V by 2 bases; bases with no gene match: 8. CDR3 nucleotide sequence: TGTGCCAGCAGTGAATACCCGACTAGCGGGAGAGGGACCCAGTACTTC. As protein: CASSEYPTSGRGTQYF.

The sample holds a few counts of this clonotype. The chain employs TRBV10-1 and TRBJ2-3; the match to TRBD2 covers 7 bases. Germline trimming cut 1 base from V and 3 bases from J; bases unmatched to any gene: 7. The CDR3 has 16 residues. Germline V lookup: CDR1 WNHNN, CDR2 SYGVQD (reference sequence). CDR3 sequence reads: CASSEYEGGTTDTQYF. The CDR3 DNA reads as TGCGCCAGCAGTGAGTACGAGGGAGGGACGACAGATACGCAGTATTTT.

The chain couples TRBV25-1 to TRBJ2-7; no firm D call. In germline, CDR1 is MGHDK, CDR2 SYGVNS. Trimming removed 0 bases at V and 2 bases at J, with 17 bases between. This CDR3 contains 17 residues. This CDR3 is CASSEYFGSSIPYEQYF. For the CDR3, the DNA is TGTGCCAGCAGTGAATATTTCGGGTCCAGTATCCCCTACGAGCAGTACTTC.

The V gene is TRBV12-3 or TRBV12-4, the J gene TRBJ2-3; a weak D match, TRBD2 (6 bases). V dropped 6 bases and J dropped 11 bases, with 21 bases sitting between them. The length of the CDR3 is 14 residues. CDR3 protein: CASRGLAGYNEQYF. The CDR3 DNA is TGTGCCAGCAGAGGACTGGCGGGGTACAATGAGCAGTATTTT.

The rearrangement links TRBV7-3 to TRBJ2-6; a weak D match, TRBD2 (5 bases). Trimming stripped 2 bases from V and 7 bases from J, with 9 bases between. Germline-derived CDR1 and CDR2 are SGHTA and FQGTGA. CDR3 size: 14 residues. As DNA, the CDR3 is TGTGCCAGCAGCTTAGGTGGGAGAGCCAACGTCCTGACTTTC. This sequence encodes CASSLGGRANVLTF.

This clonotype has just a few counts. The chain joins TRBV4-2 to TRBJ2-5; D gene uncertain. The CDR3 sequence is 16 residues long. Germline values: CDR1 LGHNA, CDR2 YNFKEQ. V was pared by 0 bases and J by 2 bases, with 13 bases between. This chain's CDR3 is CASSQDLASGQETQYF. CDR3 nucleotides: TGTGCCAGCAGCCAAGATTTGGCATCTGGGCAAGAGACCCAGTACTTC.

The chain links TRBV2 to TRBJ2-7; 8 positions agree with TRBD1. Germline loops: CDR1 SNHLY, CDR2 FYNNEI. The junction had 13 bases not matched to a gene; V was cut back by 6 bases and J by 9 bases. There are 14 residues in the CDR3. The CDR3 reads CASRGQVTRTGQYF. The CDR3 DNA sequence: TGTGCCAGCAGGGGACAGGTAACTCGTACTGGGCAGTACTTC.

The chain couples TRBV5-1 to TRBJ2-3; D remains ambiguous. Germline V gives CDR1 SGHRS, CDR2 YFSETQ. Between the trimmed V and J ends, which lost 3 bases and 3 bases, there was a span of 14 bases. The CDR3 loop spans 15 amino acids. The CDR3 is CASSSRTSGTDTQYF. The CDR3 nucleotides read TGCGCCAGCAGCTCGAGAACTTCAGGAACAGATACGCAGTATTTT. Filled out from reference TRBV5-1 and TRBJ2-3, the complete variable domain reads KAGVTQTPRYLIKTRGQQVTLSCSPISGHRSVSWYQQTPGQGLQFLFEYFSETQRNKGNFPGRFSGRQFSNSRSEMNVSTLELGDSALYLCASSSRTSGTDTQYFGPGTRLTVL.

In its sample, this clonotype was seen a few times. This chain joins TRBV12-3 or TRBV12-4 and TRBJ2-7; D possibly corresponds to TRBD2 (7 bases). The CDR3 runs to 13 residues. The V end was cut by 3 bases, the J end by 7 bases, with 13 bases between. The CDR3 reads CASSFKGGGEQYF. The DNA for the CDR3 is TGTGCCAGCAGTTTTAAAGGGGGAGGGGAGCAGTACTTC.

V gene TRBV6-6 combines with J gene TRBJ2-7; tentative D call: TRBD2 (6 bases). Trimming left V 5 bases short and J 6 bases short, with 14 bases between. Germline loops: CDR1 MNHNY, CDR2 SVGAGI (reference sequence). This CDR3 region has 13 residues. The CDR3 region is CASSNALAREQYF. CDR3 DNA sequence: TGTGCCAGCAGTAACGCACTAGCCCGCGAGCAGTACTTC.

This clonotype was seen more than once but under ten times. The V and J genes are TRBV6-5 and TRBJ2-1, with TRBD2 matching over 10 bases. The CDR3 runs 17 residues. Unmatched junction bases numbered 5, after V lost 0 bases and J lost 3 bases. Germline lookup yields CDR1 MNHEY and CDR2 SVGAGI. The chain's CDR3 is CASSYSTGTSVYNEQFF. CDR3 nucleotide sequence: TGTGCCAGCAGTTACTCCACCGGGACTAGCGTCTACAATGAGCAGTTCTTC.

The rearrangement uses TRBV7-9 and TRBJ2-4; tentative D call: TRBD2 (6 bases). The J call may not be correct, given that the DNA end is closer to TRBJ2-7. Germline CDR1 is SEHNR and CDR2 is FQNEAQ (reference sequence). This CDR3 has 12 residues. CDR3 in amino acids: CASSLWRGEQYF. In DNA form, the CDR3 reads TGTGCCAGCAGCTTATGGCGGGGCGAGCAGTACTTC.

The gene calls are TRBV4-1 and TRBJ2-1; 9 bases align to TRBD2. The CDR3 is 18 residues long. From germline, CDR1 is MGHRA and CDR2 YSYEKL. With V trimmed by 0 bases and J by 3 bases, 9 bases remained unmatched. This CDR3 reads CASSQESIAGAFYNEQFF. The CDR3 DNA follows: TGCGCCAGCAGCCAAGAGTCCATAGCGGGAGCGTTCTACAATGAGCAGTTCTTC.

V gene TRBV7-2 combines with J gene TRBJ2-1; 12 bases are shared with TRBD2. The germline V gene has CDR1 SGHTA and CDR2 FQGNSA. The CDR3 consists of 17 residues. J lost 10 bases, V lost 3 bases, and 13 bases had no gene match. CDR3 in amino acids: CASSLVVVGLAGPEQFF. CDR3 DNA sequence: TGTGCCAGCAGCTTGGTCGTGGTCGGACTAGCGGGACCAGAGCAGTTCTTC.